Below are 16 T cell receptor beta chains sequenced from a single sample in a study of beta chain features in type 1 diabetes. Broader study findings: People with Type 1 diabetes carried modestly yet significantly shorter TCRB CDR3s in all four CD4+ subsets.

Their antigens are not known. Reverse transcribing all isolated RNA meant expressed TCRB transcripts were sequenced. The data were produced by immunoSEQ multiplex PCR, yet TCRdb's version contains in-frame clones alone and is incomplete. The data hold 100,000 to 150,000 clones, with around a sixth observed a single time. Input material: central memory CD4+ T cells from blood. Receptor source: a man younger than 35 with type 1 diabetes.

This chain links TRBV5-1 with TRBJ2-5, with D possibly being TRBD1 or TRBD2 (5 bases each). V was cut by 5 bases and J by 3 bases, with 14 bases left in between. CDR1 SGHRS and CDR2 YFSETQ come from the germline V gene. The CDR3 is made up of 14 amino acids. The CDR3 region is CASSSGTVKETQYF. The DNA for the CDR3 is TGCGCCAGCAGTTCCGGGACGGTCAAAGAGACCCAGTACTTC.

This clone occurred a few times. The same CDR3 can be traced to other DNA sequences in this sample. The gene calls are TRBV29-1 and TRBJ1-1, with D perhaps matching TRBD1 (6 bases). The length of the CDR3 is 12 residues. Trimming removed 5 bases at V and 3 bases at J, with 10 bases between. Germline CDR1 is SQVTM and CDR2 is ANQGSEA. The CDR3 loop reads CSVIRGDTEAFF. The CDR3 DNA sequence: TGCAGCGTTATCAGGGGAGACACTGAAGCTTTCTTT.

The chain links TRBV11-2 to TRBJ2-1; D remains ambiguous. The CDR3 totals 12 residues. Trimming removed 5 bases at V and 4 bases at J, with 6 bases between. The germline CDR1 and CDR2 sequences are SGHAT and FQNNGV. CDR3 DNA: TGTGCCAGCAGCCTCCAGTACAATGAGCAGTTCTTC. Protein product: CASSLQYNEQFF.

This clone has a handful of counts. This chain connects TRBV30 to TRBJ2-1; 9 nucleotides line up with TRBD2. After removal of 1 base from V and 7 bases from J, the junction contained 11 bases not matched to a gene. The CDR3 consists of 16 residues. Looked up from germline, CDR1 is GTSNPN and CDR2 is SVGIG (reference sequence). CDR3: CAWSAPSGKLGNEQFF. The CDR3 nucleotides read TGTGCCTGGAGTGCCCCTAGCGGGAAATTAGGTAATGAGCAGTTCTTC.

As for this clone: The junction and the germline gene differ at one end; a read error may be behind it. This sequence joins TRBV4-3 and TRBJ2-3, with no clear D. CDR3 length: 16 residues. Germline assignment: CDR1 LGHNA and CDR2 YSLEER. The CDR3 nucleotides are TGCGCCAGCACCCAAAATGACGGGTATAGCACAGATACGCAGTATTTT. Protein: CASTQNDGYSTDTQYF.

This clone was detected only a few times. The chain employs TRBV7-2 and TRBJ2-1; the D gene is possibly TRBD2 (6 bases). V was trimmed by 5 bases and J by 6 bases, leaving 11 bases between them. The CDR3 has 13 residues. The germline V gene encodes CDR1 SGHTA and CDR2 FQGNSA. The CDR3 sequence is CASSLTRINEQFF. In DNA, the CDR3 is TGTGCCAGCAGCCTGACTAGAATCAATGAGCAGTTCTTC.

The V and J genes are TRBV30 and TRBJ2-4; D possibly corresponds to TRBD1 (5 bases). The CDR3 is 15 residues long. The germline V gene encodes CDR1 GTSNPN and CDR2 SVGIG (reference sequence). Trimming pared 2 bases from V and 1 base from J, leaving 12 bases between. CDR3 DNA: TGTGCCTGGAGTTCGGCAGGGCGGGCCAAAAACATTCAGTACTTC. It codes for CAWSSAGRAKNIQYF.

This clone was seen a few times. The chain is built from TRBV11-2 and TRBJ2-1, with TRBD2 matching 7 bases. Germline-derived CDR1 and CDR2 are SGHAT and FQNNGV. The CDR3 runs to 15 residues. V shed 5 bases, J shed 6 bases, and the junction held 10 bases outside the gene matches. The CDR3 bases are TGTGCCAGCAGCCCCGGGACTATAACCCTCAATGAGCAGTTCTTC. Its protein is CASSPGTITLNEQFF.

This clone has a handful of counts. The chain couples TRBV14 to TRBJ1-1; D is unclear. With 0 bases removed from V and 9 bases from J, the gap between germline ends came to 8 bases. The CDR3 totals 12 residues. The germline V gene encodes CDR1 SGHDN and CDR2 FVKESK. The CDR3 spells CASSQDGSKAFF. The CDR3 DNA reads TGTGCCAGCAGCCAAGATGGCTCGAAAGCTTTCTTT.

V gene TRBV9 combines with J gene TRBJ1-2; D uncertain. Trimming removed 4 bases at V and 6 bases at J, with 16 bases between. Per the germline V gene, CDR1 is SGDLS and CDR2 is YYNGEE. This CDR3 comprises 14 residues. CDR3 in DNA: TGTGCCAGCAGCATAGATCCCGGGGTAGATGGCTACACCTTC. Translation gives CASSIDPGVDGYTF.

The V and J genes are TRBV18 and TRBJ2-2; D is ambiguous. Germline values: CDR1 KGHSH, CDR2 LQKENI. V dropped 3 bases and J dropped 0 bases, with 8 bases sitting between them. The CDR3 has 15 residues. CDR3 sequence reads: CASSPDQANTGELFF. The CDR3 DNA reads TGTGCCAGCTCACCCGACCAGGCGAACACCGGGGAGCTGTTTTTT.

Of note for this clone: The sample has other DNA sequences that encode this CDR3 too. The J gene is TRBJ2-5, the V gene TRBV5-1, with 10 nucleotides matching TRBD1. Germline V gene sequence: CDR1 SGHRS, CDR2 YFSETQ. The ends lost 0 bases at V and 3 bases at J; junction bases unmatched: 2. This CDR3 contains 15 residues. DNA of the CDR3: TGCGCCAGCAGCTTGGCGGGGACAGGGGAAGAGACCCAGTACTTC. This codes for CASSLAGTGEETQYF.

This clone was detected a few times. V and J are TRBV14 and TRBJ2-5; no firm D call. This CDR3 is 13 amino acids long. The V and J ends lost 4 bases and 1 base respectively, with 7 bases between them. Germline V gene sequence: CDR1 SGHDN, CDR2 FVKESK. Written as DNA, the CDR3 is TGTGCCAGCAGCCCCTCTCGCCAAGAGACCCAGTACTTC. Its protein product is CASSPSRQETQYF.

This chain uses TRBV4-1 with TRBJ1-2; the match to TRBD1 covers 8 bases. The germline V gene encodes CDR1 MGHRA and CDR2 YSYEKL. The ends lost 0 bases at V and 8 bases at J; junction bases unmatched: 11. The CDR3 covers 16 residues. The CDR3, as DNA: TGCGCCAGCAGCCAAGACCCCACAGGGGGGGGGCACGGCTACACCTTC. Its protein is CASSQDPTGGGHGYTF.

The sample holds a few counts of this clone. The CDR3 coding sequence is TGTGCCAGCAGCGTAGCGATCTCAGGAGAGACCCAGTACTTC. This codes for CASSVAISGETQYF. V is TRBV9 and J is TRBJ2-5; D is ambiguous. Germline V gene lookup returns CDR1 SGDLS and CDR2 YYNGEE. V was pared by 0 bases and J by 4 bases, with 10 bases between. This CDR3 spans 14 amino acids.

The chain combines TRBV9 with TRBJ1-1; D remains ambiguous. This CDR3 has 14 residues. Germline-derived CDR1 and CDR2 are SGDLS and YYNGEE. Between the trimmed V and J ends, which lost 3 bases and 1 base, there was a span of 10 bases. The CDR3 bases are TGTGCCAGCAGCGCCGCGGGGTCGAACACTGAAGCTTTCTTT. Translated: CASSAAGSNTEAFF.